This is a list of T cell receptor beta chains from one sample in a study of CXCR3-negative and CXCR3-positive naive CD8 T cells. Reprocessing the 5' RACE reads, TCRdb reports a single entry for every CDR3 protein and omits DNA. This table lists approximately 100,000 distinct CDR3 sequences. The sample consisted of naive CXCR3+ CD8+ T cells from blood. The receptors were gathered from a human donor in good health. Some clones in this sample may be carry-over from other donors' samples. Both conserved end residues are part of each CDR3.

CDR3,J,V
CASKRQGFNNEQFF,TRBJ2-1,TRBV25-1
CSARDSGPPTDTQYF,TRBJ2-3,TRBV20-1
CASSYKGLSTDTQYF,TRBJ2-3,TRBV6-6
CASSRDNSGNTIYF,TRBJ1-3,TRBV5-1
CASSFWQGNTGELFF,TRBJ2-2,TRBV28
CSVEGVVGTDTQYF,TRBJ2-3,TRBV29-1
CASSQVLHEGSNYGYTF,TRBJ1-2,TRBV14
CASSGHFQTQYF,TRBJ2-5,TRBV11-3
CASSLPSSGGAGDTQYF,TRBJ2-3,TRBV7-9
CASSLRGLLAGVYNEQFF,TRBJ2-1,TRBV12-3/TRBV12-4
CASSLLGGNYEQYF,TRBJ2-7,TRBV7-6
CASSQDPAGANNEQFF,TRBJ2-1,TRBV4-3
CASSLGPGDQPQHF,TRBJ1-5,TRBV7-6
CATLGGPPLYNEQFF,TRBJ2-1,TRBV6-2/TRBV6-3
CASSSTGELFF,TRBJ2-2,TRBV7-3
CASSVIEGLNEQFF,TRBJ2-1,TRBV9
CASSSTTRGTDTQYF,TRBJ2-3,TRBV7-6
CASSEGAGSATEAFF,TRBJ1-1,TRBV6-1
CSARDMASGGLYEQYF,TRBJ2-7,TRBV20-1
CASSTRTGGEVDTQYF,TRBJ2-3,TRBV11-2
CASSHPNPNEQFF,TRBJ2-1,TRBV14
CSALQRTESSYNEQFF,TRBJ2-1,TRBV20-1
CASSVGGNTGELFF,TRBJ2-2,TRBV9
CASSFWRGGSYEQYF,TRBJ2-7,TRBV11-3
CASKGVPPVYQETQYF,TRBJ2-5,TRBV21-1
CASSLAGTQYF,TRBJ2-5,TRBV11-2
CASSDDRGRWSDTQYF,TRBJ2-3,TRBV5-1
CASSTQGATLQETQYF,TRBJ2-5,TRBV11-2
CTVGRGASLSTDTQYF,TRBJ2-3,TRBV29-1
CASSLWGSEQYF,TRBJ2-7,TRBV12-3/TRBV12-4
CASSYRDNYGYTF,TRBJ1-2,TRBV6-2/TRBV6-3
CASNPKPGLGSYNEQFF,TRBJ2-1,TRBV6-5
CASSLIRGGVDYEQYF,TRBJ2-7,TRBV7-2
CASSLSQGAYEQYF,TRBJ2-7,TRBV27
CASSHISNEQFF,TRBJ2-1,TRBV9
CASSIRATGDGYTEAFF,TRBJ1-1,TRBV7-9
CASSAGVLGANVLTF,TRBJ2-6,TRBV9
CASLNGLQNTEAFF,TRBJ1-1,TRBV12-5
CASSRHWGLAYEQYF,TRBJ2-7,TRBV9
CASRGRGGAHGYTF,TRBJ1-2,TRBV13
CASSQEGALNTEAFF,TRBJ1-1,TRBV3-1
CAISDDWRVGLGNEQFF,TRBJ2-1,TRBV10-3
CSEWLLRWGATTQPQHF,TRBJ1-5,TRBV29-1
CASSQDQGSDTEAFF,TRBJ1-1,TRBV4-3
CASSPNGRGDPYSNQPQHF,TRBJ1-5,TRBV21-1
CSVDGRGEITDTQYF,TRBJ2-3,TRBV29-1
CASSLLRGPRYYEQYF,TRBJ2-7,TRBV27
CASSLLPGGEADTQYF,TRBJ2-3,TRBV7-3